The 12 T cell receptor beta chains in this list originate from one sample, sequenced in a study of blood T cells in healthy people across ages. The second PCR ran roughly 6 to 12 cycles with a sample-barcoded 5' primer and J-beta primers. Using its own MiXCR run on the 5' RACE reads, TCRdb lists one record per CDR3 protein. The profile shows 900,000 to 950,000 distinct CDR3 sequences, almost 30% of them singletons. This sample also appeared in a second study, on T cells of mothers and their children.

Sequencing was carried out using blood. These TCRs come from a woman in her forties in good health.

A single count supports this clonotype. The rearrangement joins TRBV28 to TRBJ2-4; 9 bases line up with TRBD1. With the DNA end fitting TRBJ2-7 better, the J assignment may be wrong. Germline CDR1 is MDHEN and CDR2 is SYDVKM. The CDR3 runs to 15 residues. CDR3: CASSLFSTGGHEQYF. The DNA for the CDR3 is TGTGCCAGCAGTTTATTCTCAACAGGGGGCCACGAGCAGTACTTC.

This clonotype was seen at least ten times. The V gene is TRBV5-1, the J gene TRBJ2-6; a weak D match, TRBD1 (6 bases). The CDR3 sequence is 17 residues long. The germline V gene encodes CDR1 SGHRS and CDR2 YFSETQ. Trimming removed 2 bases from V and 4 bases from J, with 16 bases in between. CDR3 DNA: TGCGCCAGCAGCTTATTAACAGGGACGGCGGGGGCCAACGTCCTGACTTTC. Protein: CASSLLTGTAGANVLTF. The full variable domain, its missing parts supplied by reference TRBV5-1 and TRBJ2-6, is KAGVTQTPRYLIKTRGQQVTLSCSPISGHRSVSWYQQTPGQGLQFLFEYFSETQRNKGNFPGRFSGRQFSNSRSEMNVSTLELGDSALYLCASSLLTGTAGANVLTFGAGSRLTVL.

This clonotype came up many times. At one boundary the junction diverges from the germline segment, which might be a read error. This chain links TRBV24-1 with TRBJ1-2; no clear D gene. CDR1 is KGHDR, CDR2 SFDVKD, per germline. This CDR3 is built from 14 residues. The CDR3: CATSDTTQNYGYTF. The CDR3 region has the DNA TGTGCCACCAGTGATACTACACAAAACTATGGTTACACCTTC.

This chain uses TRBV7-2 with TRBJ1-5; perhaps TRBD1 as D (6 bases). V lost 5 bases and J 4 bases, leaving 15 bases between the germline ends. CDR1 is SGHTA, CDR2 FQGNSA, per germline. CDR3 length: 15 residues. CDR3 coding DNA: TGTGCCAGCAGCAAGGAACAGGGAAAGAATCAGCCCCAGCATTTT. It codes for CASSKEQGKNQPQHF. Combining the CDR3 with reference TRBV7-2 and TRBJ1-5 gives the whole variable domain GAGVSQSPSNKVTEKGKDVELRCDPISGHTALYWYRQSLGQGLEFLIYFQGNSAPDKSGLPSDRFSAERTGGSVSTLTIQRTQQEDSAVYLCASSKEQGKNQPQHFGDGTRLSIL.

There are many counts of this clonotype. The chain joins TRBV7-2 to TRBJ2-5; 7 nucleotides align to TRBD1. CDR3 length equals 15 residues. The germline gives CDR1 SGHTA, CDR2 FQGNSA. With V trimmed by 2 bases and J by 1 base, 4 bases remained unmatched. CDR3: CASSLRGPTQETQYF. The CDR3 nucleotides are TGTGCCAGCAGCTTAAGGGGGCCAACCCAAGAGACCCAGTACTTC. Using reference TRBV7-2 and TRBJ2-5 for the parts outside the CDR3, the full variable domain is GAGVSQSPSNKVTEKGKDVELRCDPISGHTALYWYRQSLGQGLEFLIYFQGNSAPDKSGLPSDRFSAERTGGSVSTLTIQRTQQEDSAVYLCASSLRGPTQETQYFGPGTRLLVL.

The chain employs TRBV29-1 and TRBJ2-7; D unclear. The CDR3 covers 14 residues. In germline, CDR1 is SQVTM, CDR2 ANQGSEA. Trimming shortened V by 4 bases and J by 2 bases, and 15 bases separated the two germline ends. Written as DNA, the CDR3 is TGCAGCGTTGTATGGGCAGCCAGGACCTACGAGCAGTACTTC. Protein product: CSVVWAARTYEQYF.

This clonotype was recorded at least ten times. The chain recombines TRBV7-9 with TRBJ2-5, with unresolved D. The length of the CDR3 is 14 residues. With 1 base removed from V and 4 bases from J, the gap between germline ends came to 10 bases. CDR1 SEHNR and CDR2 FQNEAQ come from the germline V gene (reference sequence). The CDR3 DNA follows: TGTGCCAGCAGCTTAGACGGCGCTGTAGAGACCCAGTACTTC. This gives the protein CASSLDGAVETQYF.

The gene calls are TRBV28 and TRBJ2-3; 10 positions agree with TRBD1. The V and J ends lost 6 bases and 2 bases, in that order; junction bases with no gene match: 8. The germline V gene has CDR1 MDHEN and CDR2 SYDVKM. The CDR3 totals 16 residues. CDR3 in DNA: TGTGCCAGCAGCAACCTGGACAGGGGGTACACAGATACGCAGTATTTT. The encoded protein is CASSNLDRGYTDTQYF.

This clonotype was counted many times. V gene TRBV12-3 or TRBV12-4 combines with J gene TRBJ1-2; D is unclear. V was shortened by 5 bases and J by 2 bases, with 9 bases between the two germline ends. The CDR3 runs 13 residues. CDR3 bases: TGTGCCAGCAGTCCAACTGAGAACTATGGCTACACCTTC. Translation gives CASSPTENYGYTF.

This clonotype turned up a few times. The V gene is TRBV28, the J gene TRBJ1-2; unclear D gene. The CDR3 loop spans 13 amino acids. Per germline, CDR1 MDHEN and CDR2 SYDVKM. V shed 7 bases and J shed 4 bases, with 13 bases lying between them. CDR3 sequence: CASIHLGSYGYTF. In DNA, the CDR3 is TGTGCCAGCATCCACCTGGGGTCCTATGGCTACACCTTC.

This chain links TRBV18 with TRBJ2-7, with D possibly matching TRBD1 (7 bases). The CDR3 loop spans 14 amino acids. The V end was cut by 6 bases, the J end by 5 bases, with 17 bases between. CDR1 and CDR2 from the germline V gene are KGHSH and LQKENI. CDR3 residues: CASSYQSRGDEQYF. CDR3 sequence (DNA): TGTGCCAGCTCGTACCAATCCAGGGGGGACGAGCAGTACTTC.

The chain carries TRBV13 and TRBJ2-4, with TRBD1 matching 9 bases. The CDR3 is made up of 17 amino acids. Trimming at V came to 3 bases and at J to 6 bases, leaving 12 bases not matched to a gene. Germline V lookup: CDR1 PRHDT, CDR2 FYEKMQ (reference sequence). CDR3: CASSFSLDRGSGNIQYF. CDR3 DNA: TGTGCCAGCAGCTTCTCGTTGGACAGGGGAAGTGGAAACATTCAGTACTTC.